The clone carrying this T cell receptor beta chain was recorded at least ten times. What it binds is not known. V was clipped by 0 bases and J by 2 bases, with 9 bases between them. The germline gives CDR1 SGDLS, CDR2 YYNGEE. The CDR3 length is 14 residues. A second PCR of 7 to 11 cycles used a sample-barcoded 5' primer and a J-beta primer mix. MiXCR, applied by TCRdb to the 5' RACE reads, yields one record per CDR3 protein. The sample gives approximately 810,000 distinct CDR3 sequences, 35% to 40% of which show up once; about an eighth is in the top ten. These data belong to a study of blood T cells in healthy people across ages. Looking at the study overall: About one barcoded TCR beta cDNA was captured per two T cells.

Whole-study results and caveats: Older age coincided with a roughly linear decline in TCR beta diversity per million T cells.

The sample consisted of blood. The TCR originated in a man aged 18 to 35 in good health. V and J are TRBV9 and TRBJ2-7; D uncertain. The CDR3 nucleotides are TGTGCCAGCAGCGTAGAAGGGCAAACCTACGAGCAGTACTTC. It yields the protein CASSVEGQTYEQYF.